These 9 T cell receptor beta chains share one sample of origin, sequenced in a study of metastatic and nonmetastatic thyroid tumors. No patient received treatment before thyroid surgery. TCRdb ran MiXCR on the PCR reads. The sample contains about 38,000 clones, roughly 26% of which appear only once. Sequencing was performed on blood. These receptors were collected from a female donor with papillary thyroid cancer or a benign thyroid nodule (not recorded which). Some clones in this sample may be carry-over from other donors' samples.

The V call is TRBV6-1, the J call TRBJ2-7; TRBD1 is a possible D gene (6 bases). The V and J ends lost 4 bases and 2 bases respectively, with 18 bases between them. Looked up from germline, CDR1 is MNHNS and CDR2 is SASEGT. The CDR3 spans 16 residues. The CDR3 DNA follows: TGTGCCAGCAGTGCCCTACAGGGATTACGAGCCTACGAGCAGTACGTC. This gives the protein CASSALQGLRAYEQYV.

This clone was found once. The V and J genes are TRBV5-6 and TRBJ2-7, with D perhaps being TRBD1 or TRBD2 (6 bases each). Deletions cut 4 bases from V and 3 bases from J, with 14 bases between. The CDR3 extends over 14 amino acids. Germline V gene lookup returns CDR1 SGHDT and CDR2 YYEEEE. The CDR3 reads CASSLWGAIYEQYF. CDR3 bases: TGTGCCAGCAGCCTCTGGGGGGCTATCTACGAGCAGTACTTC.

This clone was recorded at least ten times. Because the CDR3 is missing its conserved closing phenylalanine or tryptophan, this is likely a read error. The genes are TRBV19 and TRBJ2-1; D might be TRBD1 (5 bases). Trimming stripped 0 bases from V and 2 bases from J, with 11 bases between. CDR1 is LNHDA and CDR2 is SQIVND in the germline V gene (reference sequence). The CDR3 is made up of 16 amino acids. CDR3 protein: CASSIDRAGTYNEQFL. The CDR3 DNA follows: TGTGCCAGTAGTATAGATCGGGCAGGGACCTACAATGAGCAGTTCCTC.

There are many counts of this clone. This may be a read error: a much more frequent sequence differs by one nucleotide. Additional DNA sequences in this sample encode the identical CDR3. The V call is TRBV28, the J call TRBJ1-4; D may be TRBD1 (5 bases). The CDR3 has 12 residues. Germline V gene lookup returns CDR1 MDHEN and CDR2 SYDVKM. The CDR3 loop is CASRLGDEKLFF. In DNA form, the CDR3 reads TGTGCCAGCAGGCTGGGGGATGAAAAACTATTTTTT.

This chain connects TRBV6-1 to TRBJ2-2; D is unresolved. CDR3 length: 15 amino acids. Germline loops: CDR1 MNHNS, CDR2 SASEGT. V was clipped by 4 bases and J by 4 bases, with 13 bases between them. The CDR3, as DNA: TGTGCCAGCAGTGGTGGTGGGCTGGGCACCGGGGAGCTGTTTTTT. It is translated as CASSGGGLGTGELFF.

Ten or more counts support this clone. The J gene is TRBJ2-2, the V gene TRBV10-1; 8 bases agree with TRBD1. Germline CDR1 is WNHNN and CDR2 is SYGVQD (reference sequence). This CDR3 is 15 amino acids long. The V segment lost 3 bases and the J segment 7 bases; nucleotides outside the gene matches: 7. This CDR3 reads CASSDRARGRGELFF. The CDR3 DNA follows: TGCGCCAGCAGTGACCGGGCCAGGGGGCGCGGGGAGCTGTTTTTT.

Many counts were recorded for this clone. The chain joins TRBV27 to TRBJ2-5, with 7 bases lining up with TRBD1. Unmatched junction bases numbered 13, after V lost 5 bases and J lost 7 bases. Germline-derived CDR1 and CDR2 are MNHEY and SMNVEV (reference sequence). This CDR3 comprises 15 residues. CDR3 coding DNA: TGTGCCAGCAGTGCGATAGGGGGCGCACGGGGGACCCAGTACTTC. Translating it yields CASSAIGGARGTQYF.

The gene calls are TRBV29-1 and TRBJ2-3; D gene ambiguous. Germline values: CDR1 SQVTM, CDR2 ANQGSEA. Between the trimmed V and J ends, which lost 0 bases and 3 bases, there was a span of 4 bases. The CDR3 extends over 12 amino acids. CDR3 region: CSVEDSTDTQYF. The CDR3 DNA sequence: TGCAGCGTTGAAGATTCAACAGATACGCAGTATTTT.

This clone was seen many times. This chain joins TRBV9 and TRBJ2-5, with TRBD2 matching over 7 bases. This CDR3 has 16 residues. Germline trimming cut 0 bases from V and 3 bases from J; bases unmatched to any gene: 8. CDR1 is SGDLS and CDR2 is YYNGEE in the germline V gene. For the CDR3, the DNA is TGTGCCAGCAGCGTAGGGCGGGGGTCACGAGAAGAGACCCAGTACTTC. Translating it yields CASSVGRGSREETQYF.